Detailed here is one T cell receptor beta chain. Method: immunoSEQ multiplex PCR; TCRdb's copy keeps in-frame clones and lacks some. Of around 40,000 clones in the sample, 80% to 95% were seen once. This entry is derived from a study of resident and recirculating memory T cells in vitiligo. The V end was cut by 5 bases, the J end by 4 bases, with 26 bases between. The CDR3 extends over 18 amino acids. Germline V gene lookup returns CDR1 SNHLY and CDR2 FYNNEI. The material sequenced was blood. This clonotype originated in a male donor with vitiligo. V usage is TRBV2 and J usage is TRBJ1-2; D unclear. CDR3 DNA: TGTGCCAGCAGTCGCGGTATCTCCCTTTTTGCGACTCGCTATGGCTACACCTTC. It is translated as CASSRGISLFATRYGYTF.